A single T cell receptor beta chain is shown here with its context. This specimen comes from a study of T cells expressing NK-cell markers. TCRdb re-analyzed the 5' RACE reads; it lists each CDR3 protein once, without DNA. Found here are more than 400,000 distinct CDR3 sequences; the top ten clones hold less than 7.5%. This CDR3 is built from 18 residues. In germline, CDR1 is SGHRS, CDR2 YFSETQ. V and J are TRBV5-1 and TRBJ1-1; TCRdb indicates TRBD1, and absent DNA this call remains unverified. This sequence was found in a woman aged 18 to 75 in good health. Material: blood T cells: a sorted CD56 or NKG2C T cell subset, CD4+ or CD8+ T cells, or bulk PBMC T cells (not recorded which). CDR3 sequence: CASSSDQGQSRVNTEAFF.